The 9 T cell receptor beta chains given below trace back to one sample, sequenced in a study of T-cell memory formation after mild COVID-19. MiXCR was run by TCRdb on the 5' RACE reads, yielding one entry per CDR3 protein. Of under 600,000 distinct CDR3 sequences in the sample, roughly 21% were seen once. The sequenced sample was PBMCs or a T cell subset sorted from them (not recorded which). The receptors were sampled from an adult woman who had mild COVID-19 (a few samples of this study predate the infection). Cell type and time point are not known.

J is TRBJ2-1 and V is TRBV6-5; tentative D call: TRBD2 (6 bases). V was shortened by 6 bases and J by 5 bases, with 17 bases between the two germline ends. Germline-derived CDR1 and CDR2 are MNHEY and SVGAGI. CDR3 length: 15 amino acids. CDR3 bases: TGTGCCAGCAGCCCCGATAGCGGCAGCAACAATGAGCAGTTCTTC. Translating it yields CASSPDSGSNNEQFF.

This clonotype was counted between two and nine times. V is TRBV14 and J is TRBJ2-1; 10 bases agree with TRBD2. V lost 10 bases and J lost 6; bases outside the gene matches: 9. The CDR3 extends over 14 amino acids. Germline CDR1 and CDR2: SGHDN and FVKESK. The CDR3 sequence is CATCRGLAVNEQFF. CDR3 in DNA: TGTGCCACGTGCCGCGGACTAGCGGTCAATGAGCAGTTCTTC.

J is TRBJ2-7 and V is TRBV12-3 or TRBV12-4; no clear D gene. Trimming stripped 1 base from V and 5 bases from J, with 6 bases between. CDR3 length: 12 amino acids. The CDR3, as DNA: TGTGCCAGCAGTTTAGGGAACCACGAGCAGTACTTC. This gives the protein CASSLGNHEQYF.

The rearrangement joins TRBV24-1 to TRBJ2-3; 10 positions match TRBD2. The CDR3 has 16 amino acids. CDR1 is KGHDR, CDR2 SFDVKD, per germline. Trimming removed 2 bases from V and 2 bases from J; junction bases left unmatched: 3. The CDR3 loop is CATSDSSGRATDTQYF. CDR3 nucleotide sequence: TGTGCCACCAGTGATTCGAGCGGGAGGGCCACAGATACGCAGTATTTT.

This clonotype was counted a few times. V is TRBV2 and J is TRBJ1-2; TRBD1 agrees at 7 bases. The V gene end was trimmed by 2 bases and the J gene end by 3 bases; junction bases not matched to a gene: 6. The V gene's germline CDR1 is SNHLY and CDR2 FYNNEI. The CDR3 has 15 amino acids. DNA for the CDR3: TGTGCCAGCAGTGAAAGAGGGGGCGCCGACTATGGCTACACCTTC. It specifies CASSERGGADYGYTF.

V gene TRBV5-5 combines with J gene TRBJ1-5, with D hard to call. CDR1 and CDR2 (germline): SGHKS, YYEKEE (reference sequence). The CDR3 is made up of 16 amino acids. V was pared by 1 base and J by 0 bases, with 11 bases between. CDR3 residues: CASSLFGTYSNQPQHF. CDR3 nucleotide sequence: TGTGCCAGCAGCTTGTTCGGTACATATAGCAATCAGCCCCAGCATTTT.

This clonotype was observed a handful of times. The chain combines TRBV6-5 with TRBJ1-2; TRBD1 agrees at 9 bases. The CDR3 length is 15 residues. Per the germline V gene, CDR1 is MNHEY and CDR2 is SVGAGI. V trimming: 4 bases; J trimming: 5 bases; junction bases outside the gene matches: 8. CDR3 amino acids: CASSSQPGQGYGYTF. In DNA, the CDR3 is TGTGCCAGCAGTTCTCAGCCGGGACAGGGTTATGGCTACACCTTC.

This clonotype was detected only once. The J gene is TRBJ1-1, the V gene TRBV11-1, with D hard to call. In germline, CDR1 is SGHAT, CDR2 FQDESV (reference sequence). This CDR3 comprises 13 residues. V gave up 6 bases and J gave up 5 bases, with 13 bases separating them. Here the CDR3 reads CASSRRWRTEAFF. The DNA of the CDR3 is TGTGCCAGCAGTCGTAGGTGGAGGACTGAAGCTTTCTTT. The full variable domain, in which reference TRBV11-1 and TRBJ1-1 provide the parts outside the CDR3, is EAEVAQSPRYKITEKSQAVAFWCDPISGHATLYWYRQILGQGPELLVQFQDESVVDDSQLPKDRFSAERLKGVDSTLKIQPAELGDSAMYLCASSRRWRTEAFFGQGTRLTVV.

The genes are TRBV5-1 and TRBJ1-2, with D possibly matching TRBD1 (5 bases). CDR1 SGHRS and CDR2 YFSETQ come from the germline V gene. Deletions cut 4 bases from V and 4 bases from J, with 14 bases between. This CDR3 is built from 14 residues. This CDR3 reads CASSEQDPLYGYTF. The CDR3 DNA follows: TGCGCCAGCAGCGAACAGGACCCTCTCTATGGCTACACCTTC.